The 2 T cell receptor beta chains given below trace back to one sample, sequenced in a study of response to subunit inactivated influenza vaccine. Via MiXCR, TCRdb re-called the RT-PCR reads, giving one row per CDR3 protein. The data show 450,000 to 700,000 distinct CDR3 sequences, 11% to 15% seen once. The source was PBMCs from blood, collected approximately 13 days after vaccination. All receptors derive from a man in his fifties or sixties who received an inactivated influenza vaccine.

This clonotype was observed many times. The genes are TRBV9 and TRBJ2-7; 9 bases fit TRBD1. Per the germline V gene, CDR1 is SGDLS and CDR2 is YYNGEE. V was pared by 3 bases and J by 5 bases, with 12 bases of the junction left unmatched. The CDR3 spans 16 residues. Written as DNA, the CDR3 is TGTGCCAGCAGCGAGGCGATGGGACAGGGATCGGACGAGCAGTACTTC. Translated: CASSEAMGQGSDEQYF.

This clonotype has a handful of counts. V usage is TRBV6-6 and J usage is TRBJ2-3, with D possibly being TRBD1 or TRBD2 (5 bases each). The CDR3 spans 13 residues. With 7 bases removed from V and 2 bases from J, the gap between germline ends came to 10 bases. CDR1 is MNHNY, CDR2 SVGAGI, per germline (reference sequence). The CDR3 nucleotides are TGTGCCAGCAACCGGGGCGTCACAGATACGCAGTATTTT. It specifies CASNRGVTDTQYF.